The clone carrying this T cell receptor (beta chain) was observed a handful of times. Its matching antigen is unknown. Constant-region reverse primers amplified full-length variable regions, followed by semi-nested Nested Universal Primer A PCR. From the 5' RACE reads, TCRdb called clonotypes with MiXCR, one entry per CDR3 protein. The table records over 40,000 distinct CDR3 sequences, approximately 23% of them present only once. Study results and limitations: In terms of TCR gene usage, tumor memory CD4+ T cells clustered together with blood and lymph node memory CD4+ cells, as well as with lymph node naive CD4+ cells.

Tregs were sorted as CD4+CD25+CD127-/low cells. This CDR3 is built from 14 residues. Germline assignment: CDR1 MNHEY and CDR2 SMNVEV (reference sequence). V lost 5 bases and J 8 bases, leaving 13 bases between the germline ends. V and J are TRBV27 and TRBJ1-6; a weak D match, TRBD1 (6 bases). Sequenced material: Tregs sorted from a lymph node. The receptor comes from a female donor with breast cancer. In nucleotides, the CDR3 is TGTGCCAGCAGTCCACAGGGCAACCATTCACCCCTCCACTTT. Its protein product is CASSPQGNHSPLHF.